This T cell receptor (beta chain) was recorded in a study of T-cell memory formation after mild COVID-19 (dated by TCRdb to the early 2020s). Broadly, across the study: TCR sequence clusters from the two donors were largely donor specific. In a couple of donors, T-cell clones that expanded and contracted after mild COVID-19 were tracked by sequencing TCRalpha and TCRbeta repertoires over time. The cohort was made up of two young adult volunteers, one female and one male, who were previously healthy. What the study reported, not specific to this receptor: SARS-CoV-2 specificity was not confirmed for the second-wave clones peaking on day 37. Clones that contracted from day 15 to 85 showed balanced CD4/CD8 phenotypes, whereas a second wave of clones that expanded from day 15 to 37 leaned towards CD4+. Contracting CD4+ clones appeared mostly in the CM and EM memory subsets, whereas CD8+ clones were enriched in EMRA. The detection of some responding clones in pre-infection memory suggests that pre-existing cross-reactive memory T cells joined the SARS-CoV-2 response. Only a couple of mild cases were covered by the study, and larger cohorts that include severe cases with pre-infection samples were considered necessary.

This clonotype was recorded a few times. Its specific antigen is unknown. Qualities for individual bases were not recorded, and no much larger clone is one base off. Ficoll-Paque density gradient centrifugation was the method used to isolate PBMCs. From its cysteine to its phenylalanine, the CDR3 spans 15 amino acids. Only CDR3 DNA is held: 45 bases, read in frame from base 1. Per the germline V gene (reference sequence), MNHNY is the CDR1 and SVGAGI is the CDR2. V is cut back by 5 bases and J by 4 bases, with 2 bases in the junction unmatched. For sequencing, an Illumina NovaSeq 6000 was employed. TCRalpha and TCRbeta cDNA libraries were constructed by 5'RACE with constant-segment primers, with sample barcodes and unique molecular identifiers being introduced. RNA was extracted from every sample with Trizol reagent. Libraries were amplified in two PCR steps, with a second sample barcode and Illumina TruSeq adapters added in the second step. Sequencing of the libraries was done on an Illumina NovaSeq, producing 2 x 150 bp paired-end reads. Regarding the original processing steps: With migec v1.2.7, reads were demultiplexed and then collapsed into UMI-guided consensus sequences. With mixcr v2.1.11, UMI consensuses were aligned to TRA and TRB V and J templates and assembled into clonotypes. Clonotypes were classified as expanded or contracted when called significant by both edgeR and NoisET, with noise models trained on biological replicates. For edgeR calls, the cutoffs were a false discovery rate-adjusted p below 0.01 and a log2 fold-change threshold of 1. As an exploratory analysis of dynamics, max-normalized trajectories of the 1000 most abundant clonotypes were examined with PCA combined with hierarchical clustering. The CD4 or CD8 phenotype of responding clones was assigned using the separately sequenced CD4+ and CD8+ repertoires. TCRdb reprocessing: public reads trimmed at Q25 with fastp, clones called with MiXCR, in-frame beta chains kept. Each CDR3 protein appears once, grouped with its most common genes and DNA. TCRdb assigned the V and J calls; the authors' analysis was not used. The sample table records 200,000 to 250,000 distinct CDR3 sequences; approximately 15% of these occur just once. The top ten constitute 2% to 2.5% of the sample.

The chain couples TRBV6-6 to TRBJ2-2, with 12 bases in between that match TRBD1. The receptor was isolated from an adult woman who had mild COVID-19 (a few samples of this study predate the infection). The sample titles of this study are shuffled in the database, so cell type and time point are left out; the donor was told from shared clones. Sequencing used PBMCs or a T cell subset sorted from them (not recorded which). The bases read TGTGCCAGCAGTCCGGGACAGGGGGCCACCGGGGAGCTGTTTTTT. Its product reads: CASSPGQGATGELFF.